Listed below are T cell receptor beta chains from one sample, sequenced in a study of blood T cells in healthy people across ages. MiXCR was run by TCRdb on the 5' RACE reads, yielding one entry per CDR3 protein. The sample carries more than 800,000 distinct CDR3 sequences, more than 40% recorded once. The sequencing input was blood. Every receptor here comes from a woman in her sixties in good health. Both conserved end residues are trimmed from each CDR3. Clone sizes are given selectively: once, few, many, or a class where the clone is expanded.

V	J	size	CDR3
TRBV4-2	TRBJ2-3	NA	ASSQDRRAGGDTQY
TRBV7-2	TRBJ2-7	few	ASSLASFRSEQY
TRBV29-1	TRBJ2-5	NA	NVEVLPAHRLTQY
TRBV28	TRBJ2-7	few	ASSPPFFAGGY
TRBV29-1	TRBJ2-1	many	SVATGGSNEQF
TRBV4-1	TRBJ2-1	few	ASSQGYDGYNEQF
TRBV5-1	TRBJ2-1	NA	ASNKLLTSGLYNEQF
TRBV21-1	TRBJ1-6	few	ASSPRRDNNSPLH
TRBV5-4	TRBJ2-5	NA	ASSLGPTSQETQY
TRBV10-3	TRBJ1-2	few	AISEGAGGYT
TRBV6-1	TRBJ2-7	once	ATHRASSSYEQY
TRBV5-1	TRBJ2-7	many	ASSLDGLYEQY
TRBV6-5	TRBJ2-5	NA	ASSYSKRPKETQY
TRBV29-1	TRBJ2-1	NA	SVVIGTDEQF
TRBV18	TRBJ2-1	NA	ASSPYWLSEGAFYNEQF
TRBV20-1	TRBJ1-5	NA	SARSTIPSTGRNQPQH
TRBV6-1	TRBJ2-7	NA	ASMGAASYEQY
TRBV12-3/TRBV12-4	TRBJ2-2	NA	ASSPTGPIPWGELF
TRBV6-6	NA	NA	ASSYKGDNLTPCEQY
TRBV6-1	TRBJ1-5	few	ASSQRIRGGNQPQH
TRBV5-1	TRBJ2-7	NA	ASSFVGRLDEQY
TRBV7-9	TRBJ1-2	NA	ASSPGGST
TRBV7-3	TRBJ1-4	NA	ASSSSRTPTNEKLF
TRBV29-1	TRBJ2-5	NA	SILTSGPYNEQY
TRBV7-9	TRBJ2-3	NA	ASSHLGGQGPTDTQY
TRBV28	TRBJ2-7	NA	ASIFGTELIYNEQY
TRBV6-2/TRBV6-3	TRBJ2-7	NA	ASSMPLGSYNEQY
TRBV3-1	TRBJ2-7	few	ASSQQPGGSYEQY
TRBV19	NA	few	ASSIGQGYEQY
TRBV7-2	NA	NA	ASSPEGLSYNEQY
TRBV20-1	NA	NA	SAFNLAGGPVNEQY
TRBV6-6	TRBJ2-7	few	ASTLELTYEQY
TRBV6-6	TRBJ1-2	NA	ASSDSSGNYGYT
TRBV20-1	TRBJ2-5	NA	SANLAGGQETQY
TRBV16	TRBJ1-2	few	ASSLSEGRGGYT
TRBV20-1	TRBJ1-2	NA	SVNRGNYGYT
TRBV13	TRBJ2-7	NA	ASSLRESEQY
TRBV5-1	TRBJ2-5	few	ASSLELRNQETQY
TRBV5-1	NA	NA	ASSLTGGRSETQY
TRBV10-3	TRBJ2-1	NA	AISASSYNEQF
TRBV7-9	TRBJ2-7	few	ASSSLAGEGYEQY
TRBV4-1	TRBJ2-7	NA	ASSHAGAGDEQY
TRBV12-3/TRBV12-4	TRBJ1-5	NA	ASSLLARTVYSNQPQH
TRBV12-3/TRBV12-4	TRBJ2-5	NA	ASSYPRQGRQETQY
TRBV29-1	TRBJ1-5	few	SASTGANNQPQH
TRBV12-3/TRBV12-4	TRBJ1-5	NA	PSSLPSKAQH
TRBV15	TRBJ1-4	NA	ATSRYRDEGKLF
TRBV20-1	TRBJ2-1	few	SASSSGRVYNEQF
TRBV28	TRBJ2-7	NA	ASSLMVATGTYEQY
TRBV5-1	TRBJ2-7	many	ASSPGSGKVHEQY